This T cell receptor (beta chain) was recorded in a study of T-cell memory formation after mild COVID-19. Study-level points and caveats: Contracting CD8+ clones were enriched in EMRA, CD4+ mainly in CM and EM.

Concerning this clonotype itself: Its antigen is as yet unknown.

Germline V gene data show CDR1 as LGHNA and CDR2 as YNFKEQ. This CDR3 region has 17 residues. V gave up 4 bases and J gave up 2 bases, with 20 bases separating them. Each CDR3 protein is one row after TCRdb ran MiXCR on the 5' RACE reads. The sample carries about 610,000 distinct CDR3 sequences, around a sixth recorded once. This chain joins TRBV4-2 and TRBJ2-5; either TRBD1 or TRBD2 may fit D (5 bases each). The sequencing input was PBMCs or a T cell subset sorted from them (not recorded which). The clonotype originates from an adult woman who had mild COVID-19 (a few samples of this study predate the infection). Cell type and time point are not known. The CDR3 here is CASSLSIRRDPQETQYF. The CDR3 coding sequence is TGTGCCAGCAGCCTTTCGATTAGAAGGGACCCACAAGAGACCCAGTACTTC.